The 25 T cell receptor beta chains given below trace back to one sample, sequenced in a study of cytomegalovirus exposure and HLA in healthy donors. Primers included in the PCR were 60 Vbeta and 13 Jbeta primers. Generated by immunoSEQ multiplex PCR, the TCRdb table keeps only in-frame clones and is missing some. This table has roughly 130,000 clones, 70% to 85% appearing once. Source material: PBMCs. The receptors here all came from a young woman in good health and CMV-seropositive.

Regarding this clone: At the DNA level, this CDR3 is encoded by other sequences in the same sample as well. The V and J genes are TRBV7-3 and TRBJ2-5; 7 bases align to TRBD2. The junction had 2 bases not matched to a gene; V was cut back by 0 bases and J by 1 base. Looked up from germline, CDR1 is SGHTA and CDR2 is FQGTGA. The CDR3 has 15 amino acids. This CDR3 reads CASSLTGTTQETQYF. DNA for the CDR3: TGTGCCAGCAGCTTAACTGGGACTACCCAAGAGACCCAGTACTTC. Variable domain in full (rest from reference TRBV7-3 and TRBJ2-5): GAGVSQTPSNKVTEKGKYVELRCDPISGHTALYWYRQSLGQGPEFLIYFQGTGAADDSGLPNDRFFAVRPEGSVSTLKIQRTERGDSAVYLCASSLTGTTQETQYFGPGTRLLVL.

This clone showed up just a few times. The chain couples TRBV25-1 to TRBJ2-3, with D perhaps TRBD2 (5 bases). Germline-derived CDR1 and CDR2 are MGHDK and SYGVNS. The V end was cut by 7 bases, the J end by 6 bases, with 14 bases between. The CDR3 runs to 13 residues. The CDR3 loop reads CASKWPGSDTQYF. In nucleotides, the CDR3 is TGTGCCAGCAAGTGGCCGGGGTCGGATACGCAGTATTTT. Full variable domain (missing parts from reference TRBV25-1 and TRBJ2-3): EADIYQTPRYLVIGTGKKITLECSQTMGHDKMYWYQQDPGMELHLIHYSYGVNSTEKGDLSSESTVSRIRTEHFPLTLESARPSHTSQYLCASKWPGSDTQYFGPGTRLTVL.

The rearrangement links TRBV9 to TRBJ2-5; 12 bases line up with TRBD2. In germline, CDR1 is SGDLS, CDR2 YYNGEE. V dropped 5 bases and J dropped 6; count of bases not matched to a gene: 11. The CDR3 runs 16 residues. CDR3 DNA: TGTGCCAGCAGTGCCTCTAGCGGGGGGGGCCTCAAGACCCAGTACTTC. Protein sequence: CASSASSGGGLKTQYF. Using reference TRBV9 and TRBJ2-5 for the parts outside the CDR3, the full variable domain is DSGVTQTPKHLITATGQRVTLRCSPRSGDLSVYWYQQSLDQGLQFLIQYYNGEERAKGNILERFSAQQFPDLHSELNLSSLELGDSALYFCASSASSGGGLKTQYFGPGTRLLVL.

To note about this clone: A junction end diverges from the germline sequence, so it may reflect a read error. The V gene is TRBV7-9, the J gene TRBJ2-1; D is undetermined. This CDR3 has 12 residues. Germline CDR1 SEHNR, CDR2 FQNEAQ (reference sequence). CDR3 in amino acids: CSSSLVAETQFF. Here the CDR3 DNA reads TGTTCCAGCAGCTTAGTGGCGGAGACGCAGTTCTTC. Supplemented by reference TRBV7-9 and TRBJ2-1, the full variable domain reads DTGVSQNPRHKITKRGQNVTFRCDPISEHNRLYWYRQTLGQGPEFLTYFQNEAQLEKSRLLSDRFSAERPKGSFSTLEIQRTEQGDSAMYLCSSSLVAETQFFGPGTRLTVL.

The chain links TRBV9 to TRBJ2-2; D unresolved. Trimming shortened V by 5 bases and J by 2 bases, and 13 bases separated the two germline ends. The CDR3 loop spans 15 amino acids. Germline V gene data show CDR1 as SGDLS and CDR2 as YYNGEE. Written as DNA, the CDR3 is TGTGCCAGCAGTATACTTCACAGTAACACCGGGGAGCTGTTTTTT. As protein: CASSILHSNTGELFF.

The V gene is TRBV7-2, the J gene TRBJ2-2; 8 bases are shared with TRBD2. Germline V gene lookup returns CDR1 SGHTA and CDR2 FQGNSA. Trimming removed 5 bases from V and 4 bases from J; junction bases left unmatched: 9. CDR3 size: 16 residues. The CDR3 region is CASSPRTAGATGELFF. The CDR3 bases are TGTGCCAGCAGCCCCCGAACAGCGGGGGCCACCGGGGAGCTGTTTTTT.

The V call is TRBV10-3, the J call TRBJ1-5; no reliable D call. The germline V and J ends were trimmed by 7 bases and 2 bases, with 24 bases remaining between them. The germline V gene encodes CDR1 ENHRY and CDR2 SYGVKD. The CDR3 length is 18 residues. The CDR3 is CAITKAGQGWTGNQPQHF. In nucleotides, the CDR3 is TGTGCCATCACCAAAGCAGGCCAAGGGTGGACTGGCAATCAGCCCCAGCATTTT.

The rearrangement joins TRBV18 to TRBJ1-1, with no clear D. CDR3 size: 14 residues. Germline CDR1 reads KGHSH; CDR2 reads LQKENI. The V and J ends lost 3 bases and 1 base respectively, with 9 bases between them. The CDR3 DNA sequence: TGTGCCAGCTCACCGATCTACCGGAACACTGAAGCTTTCTTT. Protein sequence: CASSPIYRNTEAFF.

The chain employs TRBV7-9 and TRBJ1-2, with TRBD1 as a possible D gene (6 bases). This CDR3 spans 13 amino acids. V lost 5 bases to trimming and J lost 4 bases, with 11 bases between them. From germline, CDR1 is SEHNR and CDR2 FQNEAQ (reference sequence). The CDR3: CASSRTDPYGYTF. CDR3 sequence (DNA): TGTGCCAGCAGCCGGACAGATCCCTATGGCTACACCTTC.

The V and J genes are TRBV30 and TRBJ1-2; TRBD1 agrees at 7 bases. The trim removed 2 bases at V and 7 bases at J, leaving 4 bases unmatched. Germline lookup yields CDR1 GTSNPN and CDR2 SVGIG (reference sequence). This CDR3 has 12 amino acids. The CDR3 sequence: CAWSNRGGGYTF. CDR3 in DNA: TGTGCCTGGAGTAACAGGGGAGGTGGCTACACCTTC.

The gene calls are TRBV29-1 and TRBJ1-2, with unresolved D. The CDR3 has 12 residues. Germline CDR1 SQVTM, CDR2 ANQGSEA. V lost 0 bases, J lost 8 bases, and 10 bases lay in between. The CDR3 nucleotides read TGCAGCGTTGAAGATGGACTATGGGGCTACACCTTC. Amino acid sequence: CSVEDGLWGYTF.

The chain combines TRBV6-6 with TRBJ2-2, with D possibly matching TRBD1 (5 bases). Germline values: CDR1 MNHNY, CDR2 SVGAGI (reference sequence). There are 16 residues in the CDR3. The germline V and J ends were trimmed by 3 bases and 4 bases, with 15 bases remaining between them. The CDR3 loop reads CASSYEQGWGTGELFF. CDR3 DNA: TGTGCCAGCAGTTATGAGCAGGGCTGGGGCACCGGGGAGCTGTTTTTT.

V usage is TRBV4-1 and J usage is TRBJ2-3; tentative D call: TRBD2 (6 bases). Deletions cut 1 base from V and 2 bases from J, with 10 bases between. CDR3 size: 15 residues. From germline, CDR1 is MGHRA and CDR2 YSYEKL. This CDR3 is CASSQVAGSTDTQYF. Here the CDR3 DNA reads TGCGCCAGCAGCCAAGTCGCGGGGTCCACAGATACGCAGTATTTT.

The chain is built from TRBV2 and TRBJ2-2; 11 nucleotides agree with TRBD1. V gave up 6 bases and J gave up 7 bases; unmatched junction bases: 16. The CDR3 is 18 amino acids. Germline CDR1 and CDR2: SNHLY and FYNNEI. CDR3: CASREGGTGGDAVGELFF. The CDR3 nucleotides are TGTGCCAGCAGGGAGGGAGGGACAGGGGGTGACGCCGTCGGGGAGCTGTTTTTT.

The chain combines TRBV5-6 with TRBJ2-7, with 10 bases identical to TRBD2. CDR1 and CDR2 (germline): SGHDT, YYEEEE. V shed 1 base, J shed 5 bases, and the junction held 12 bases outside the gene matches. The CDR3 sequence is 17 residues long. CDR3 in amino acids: CASSLFLAGAGVHEQYF. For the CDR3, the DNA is TGTGCCAGCAGCTTGTTTCTAGCGGGAGCAGGGGTCCACGAGCAGTACTTC.

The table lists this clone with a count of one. CDR3 nucleotides: TGTGCCAGTAGTTCCCAGACAGGAATCAACTATGGCTACACCTTC. It is translated as CASSSQTGINYGYTF. This sequence joins TRBV19 and TRBJ1-2; D perhaps matches TRBD1 (6 bases). CDR3 size: 15 residues. With 5 bases removed from V and 2 bases from J, the gap between germline ends came to 15 bases. Germline V gene data show CDR1 as LNHDA and CDR2 as SQIVND (reference sequence).

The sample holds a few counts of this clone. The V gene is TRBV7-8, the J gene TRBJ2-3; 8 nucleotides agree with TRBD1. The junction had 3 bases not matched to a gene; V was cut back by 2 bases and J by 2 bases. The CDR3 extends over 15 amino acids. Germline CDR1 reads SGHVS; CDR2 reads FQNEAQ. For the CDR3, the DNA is TGTGCCAGCAGCTTACAGGACAGGGACACAGATACGCAGTATTTT. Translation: CASSLQDRDTDTQYF.

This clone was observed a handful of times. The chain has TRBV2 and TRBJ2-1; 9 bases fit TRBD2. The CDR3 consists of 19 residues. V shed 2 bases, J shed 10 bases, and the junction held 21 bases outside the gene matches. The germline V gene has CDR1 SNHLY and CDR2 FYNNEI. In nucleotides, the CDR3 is TGTGCCAGCAGTGAATTGCGCGGGGGGGAGGTCTTCTCCCACGGGGAGCAGTTCTTC. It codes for CASSELRGGEVFSHGEQFF.

CDR3 DNA: TGTGCCAGCAGCCAAACCGGCGGAGAAAATCAGCCCCAGCATTTT. It is translated as CASSQTGGENQPQHF. V is TRBV7-9 and J is TRBJ1-5, with D uncertain. Per germline, CDR1 SEHNR and CDR2 FQNEAQ (reference sequence). This CDR3 is 15 amino acids long. The V and J ends lost 5 bases and 4 bases respectively, with 15 bases between them.

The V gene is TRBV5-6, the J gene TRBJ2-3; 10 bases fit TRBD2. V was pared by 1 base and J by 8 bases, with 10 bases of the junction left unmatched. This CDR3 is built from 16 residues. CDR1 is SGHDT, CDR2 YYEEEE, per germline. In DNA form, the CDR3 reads TGTGCCAGCAGCTTGTTTCTAGCGGGGGCCCGTGGTACGCAGTATTTT. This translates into CASSLFLAGARGTQYF.

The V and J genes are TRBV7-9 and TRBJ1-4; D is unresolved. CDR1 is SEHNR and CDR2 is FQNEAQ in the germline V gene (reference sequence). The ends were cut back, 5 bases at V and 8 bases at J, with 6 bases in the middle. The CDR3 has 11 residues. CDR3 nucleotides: TGTGCCAGCAGCCCCGTCGAAAAACTGTTTTTT. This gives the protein CASSPVEKLFF.

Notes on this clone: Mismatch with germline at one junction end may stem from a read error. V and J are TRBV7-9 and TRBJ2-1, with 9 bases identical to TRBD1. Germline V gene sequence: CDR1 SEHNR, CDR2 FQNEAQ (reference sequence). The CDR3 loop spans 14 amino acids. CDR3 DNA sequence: TGTTCCAGCAGCTTGGGACAGGGAGAGGGTGAGCAGTTCTTC. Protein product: CSSSLGQGEGEQFF.

The CDR3 protein is CASSIAGTSNQPQHF. CDR3 DNA sequence: TGTGCCAGTAGTATAGCGGGTACGAGCAATCAGCCCCAGCATTTT. The V call is TRBV19, the J call TRBJ1-5; D gene uncertain. V was trimmed by 1 base and J by 1 base, leaving 8 bases between them. The CDR3 is made up of 15 amino acids. Looked up from germline, CDR1 is LNHDA and CDR2 is SQIVND (reference sequence).

As DNA, the CDR3 is TGTGCCAGCACAAGAACAGGGGCCTACGAGCAGTACTTC. Translating gives CASTRTGAYEQYF. The genes are TRBV2 and TRBJ2-5, with 7 bases fitting TRBD1. With the DNA end fitting TRBJ2-7 better, the J assignment may be wrong. Germline V CDR1 and CDR2: SNHLY, FYNNEI. The CDR3 is made up of 13 amino acids.

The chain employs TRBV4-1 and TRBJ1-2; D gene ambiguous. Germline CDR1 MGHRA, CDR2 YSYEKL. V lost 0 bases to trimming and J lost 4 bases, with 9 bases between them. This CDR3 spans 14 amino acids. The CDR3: CASSQEGSPYGYTF. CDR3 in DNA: TGCGCCAGCAGCCAAGAGGGGAGCCCCTATGGCTACACCTTC.